This T cell receptor beta chain appears in the sequencing data of a study of vaccination effects on CD4 cells after COVID-19. Study information: Sample collection from a couple of convalescent patients occurred 16 days and one week before vaccination.

Antigen-specific CD4+ T cells were first expanded with viral peptide pools by the ViraFEST assay and only then sequenced. Isolating CD4+ T cells followed approximately ten days of culture. PCR showed that the person got SARS-CoV-2 infection at some point between March and December 2020. Clones were sequenced by immunoSEQ multiplex PCR, and TCRdb holds only the in-frame ones, with some missing. The repertoire has over 20,000 clones, roughly 80% of them found once; the top ten carry about 39%. The study's findings and limits: Marked clonal contraction of both clone types appeared late after vaccination.

In germline, CDR1 is MRHNA, CDR2 SNTAGT. V shed 2 bases and J shed 1 base, with 10 bases lying between them. This CDR3 contains 15 residues. With regard to this clone: Its target is unknown.

This receptor was taken from a human donor who had a prior SARS-CoV-2 infection. Sequencing was performed on CD4+ T cells from PBMCs cultured with a peptide pool, taken before COVID-19 vaccination. V gene TRBV6-4 combines with J gene TRBJ2-3, with no clear D. In DNA, the CDR3 is TGTGCCAGCAGTGACCGCGGAGCCCGCACAGATACGCAGTATTTT. This gives the protein CASSDRGARTDTQYF.